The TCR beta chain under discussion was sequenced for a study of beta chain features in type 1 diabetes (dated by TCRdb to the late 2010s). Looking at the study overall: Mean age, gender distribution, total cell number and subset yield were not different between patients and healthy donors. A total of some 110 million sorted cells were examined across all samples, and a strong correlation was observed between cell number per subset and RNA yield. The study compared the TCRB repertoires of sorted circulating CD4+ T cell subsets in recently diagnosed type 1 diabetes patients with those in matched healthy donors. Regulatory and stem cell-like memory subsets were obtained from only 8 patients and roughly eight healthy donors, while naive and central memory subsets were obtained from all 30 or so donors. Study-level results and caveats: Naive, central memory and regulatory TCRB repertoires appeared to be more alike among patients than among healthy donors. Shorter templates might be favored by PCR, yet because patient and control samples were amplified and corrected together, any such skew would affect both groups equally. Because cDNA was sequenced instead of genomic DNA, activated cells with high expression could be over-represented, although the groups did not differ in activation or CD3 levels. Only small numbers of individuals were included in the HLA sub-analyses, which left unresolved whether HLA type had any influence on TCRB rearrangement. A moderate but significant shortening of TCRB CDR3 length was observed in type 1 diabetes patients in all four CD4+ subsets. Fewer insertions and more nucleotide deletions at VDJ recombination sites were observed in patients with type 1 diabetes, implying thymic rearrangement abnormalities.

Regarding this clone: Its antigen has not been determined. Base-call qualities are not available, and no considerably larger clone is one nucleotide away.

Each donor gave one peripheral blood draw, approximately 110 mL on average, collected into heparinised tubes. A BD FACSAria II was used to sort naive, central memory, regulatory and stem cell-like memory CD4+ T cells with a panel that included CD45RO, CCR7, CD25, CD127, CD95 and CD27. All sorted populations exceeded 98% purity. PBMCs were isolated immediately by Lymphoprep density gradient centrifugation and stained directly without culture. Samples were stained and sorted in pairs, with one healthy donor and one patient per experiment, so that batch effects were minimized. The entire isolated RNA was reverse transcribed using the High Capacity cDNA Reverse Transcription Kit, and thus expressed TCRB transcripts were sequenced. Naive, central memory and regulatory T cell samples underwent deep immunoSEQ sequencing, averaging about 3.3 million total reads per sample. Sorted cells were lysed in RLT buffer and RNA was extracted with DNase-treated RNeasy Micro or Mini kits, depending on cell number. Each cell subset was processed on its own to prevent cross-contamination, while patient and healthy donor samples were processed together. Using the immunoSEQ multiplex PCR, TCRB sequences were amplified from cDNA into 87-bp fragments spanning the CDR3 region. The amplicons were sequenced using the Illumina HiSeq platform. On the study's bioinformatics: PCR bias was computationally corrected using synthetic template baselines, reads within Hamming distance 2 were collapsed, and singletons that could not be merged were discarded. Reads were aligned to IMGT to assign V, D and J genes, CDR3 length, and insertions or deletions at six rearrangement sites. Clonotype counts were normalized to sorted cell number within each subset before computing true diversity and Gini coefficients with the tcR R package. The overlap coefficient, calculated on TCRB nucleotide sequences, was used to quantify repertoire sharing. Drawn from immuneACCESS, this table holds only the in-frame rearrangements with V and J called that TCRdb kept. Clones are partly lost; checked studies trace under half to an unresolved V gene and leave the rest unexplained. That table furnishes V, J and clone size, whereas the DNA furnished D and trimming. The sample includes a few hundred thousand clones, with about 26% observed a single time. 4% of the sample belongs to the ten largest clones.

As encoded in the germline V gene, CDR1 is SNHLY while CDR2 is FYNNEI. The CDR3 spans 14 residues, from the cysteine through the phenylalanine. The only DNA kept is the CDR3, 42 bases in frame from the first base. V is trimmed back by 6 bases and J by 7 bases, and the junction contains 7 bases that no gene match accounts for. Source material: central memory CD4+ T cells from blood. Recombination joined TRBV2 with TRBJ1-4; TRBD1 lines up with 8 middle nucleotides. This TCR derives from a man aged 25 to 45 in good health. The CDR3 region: CASRRTGKSEKLFF. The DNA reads TGTGCCAGCAGGAGGACAGGGAAAAGTGAAAAACTGTTTTTT.